This T cell receptor beta chain comes out of a study of control samples from healthy donors and cancer patients. This clone was found once. Trimming pared 3 bases from V and 5 bases from J, leaving 16 bases between. The CDR3 totals 16 residues. The germline V gene encodes CDR1 LNHDA and CDR2 SQIVND (reference sequence). Assay used: immunoSEQ multiplex PCR; TCRdb lists only in-frame clones, some missing. Here the sample spans 190,000 or so clones, roughly 91% being singletons. Sequenced: blood. The TCR sequence derives from a man younger than 35 in good health. The gene calls are TRBV19 and TRBJ1-4, with D possibly TRBD1 on 5 matching bases. The CDR3 DNA reads TGTGCCAGTAGTATTTCTCTCGGGGCGACGAATGAAAAACTGTTTTTT. As protein: CASSISLGATNEKLFF.